This entry concerns a single T cell receptor (beta chain). Its antigen remains unknown. RNA transcripts served as the template for amplifying TCR beta CDR3 regions. The HTBI primer set served for first-round RT-PCR of the TCR CDR3. TCRdb processed the multiplex PCR reads anew with MiXCR; each CDR3 protein has one entry. The repertoire includes roughly 580,000 distinct CDR3 sequences, around 14% of them detected once, and 5.8% sits in the top ten. V gave up 5 bases and J gave up 3 bases; unmatched junction bases: 6. The CDR3 length is 14 residues. Germline V gene lookup returns CDR1 SGHAT and CDR2 FQNNGV. The sample comes from a study of T cells in Graves' hyperthyroidism and ophthalmopathy. Broader study findings: Also found in blood were most expanded thyroid clonotypes above 0.001.

Hyperthyroidism in the patients, aged 18 to 65, was newly diagnosed and under 2 months in duration. This chain uses TRBV11-2 with TRBJ2-7; 8 bases map to TRBD2. The sequenced sample was blood. The receptor was isolated from a woman aged 25 to 39 with Graves' hyperthyroidism that later progressed to Graves' ophthalmopathy. The CDR3 bases are TGTGCCAGCAGCCACCAAACTAGCGGCTACGAGCAGTACTTC. Translation gives CASSHQTSGYEQYF.